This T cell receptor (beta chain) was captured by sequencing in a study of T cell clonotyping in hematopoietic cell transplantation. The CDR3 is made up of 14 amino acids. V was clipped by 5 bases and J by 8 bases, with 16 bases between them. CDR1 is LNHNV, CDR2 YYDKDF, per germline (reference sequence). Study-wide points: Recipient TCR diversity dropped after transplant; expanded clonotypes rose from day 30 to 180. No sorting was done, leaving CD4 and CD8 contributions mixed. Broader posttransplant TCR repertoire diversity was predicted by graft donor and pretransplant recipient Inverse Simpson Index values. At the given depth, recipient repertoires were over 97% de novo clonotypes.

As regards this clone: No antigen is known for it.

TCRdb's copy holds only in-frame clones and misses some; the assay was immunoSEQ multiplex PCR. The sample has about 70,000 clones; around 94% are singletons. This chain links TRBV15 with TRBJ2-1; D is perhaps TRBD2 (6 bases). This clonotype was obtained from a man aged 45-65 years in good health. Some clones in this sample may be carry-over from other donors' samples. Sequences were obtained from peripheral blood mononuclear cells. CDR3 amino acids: CATSGGRSGDEQFF. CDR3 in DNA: TGTGCCACCAGCGGGGGGAGAAGTGGCGATGAGCAGTTCTTC.